This T cell receptor beta chain was retrieved from a study of blood T cell repertoires in COVID-19. Study information: PBMCs, B-cell-depleted T cells, or T cells were the source of the cDNA or gDNA that made up the material.

Original methodology: Amplification with reference gene primers provided the estimates of nucleated cell counts. Generated by immunoSEQ multiplex PCR, the TCRdb table keeps only in-frame clones and is missing some. D and trimming come from the DNA, and the V and J calls and clone size come from that table. Of about 84,000 clones listed, under 85% are singletons. The sample holds one count of this clone. The TCR originated in a woman older than 75 with acute or convalescent COVID-19. The source material was peripheral blood.

The CDR3 DNA reads as TGTGCCAGCAGCCAAGACGGGTACTATGGCTACACCTTC. This sequence encodes CASSQDGYYGYTF. The chain links TRBV3-1 (or the pseudogene TRBV3-2) to TRBJ1-2; D gene ambiguous. CDR1 and CDR2 from the germline V gene are LGHDT and YNNKEL (reference sequence). The CDR3 extends over 13 amino acids. V was trimmed by 0 bases and J by 3 bases, leaving 5 bases between them.